This is a list of T cell receptor beta chains from one sample in a study of response to subunit inactivated influenza vaccine. TCRdb re-called the RT-PCR reads with MiXCR, one entry per CDR3 protein. The profile covers about 520,000 distinct CDR3 sequences, with over 25% appearing a single time and 1.5% to 2% taken by the ten largest. This specimen consisted of CD4+ T cells sorted from PBMCs, obtained less than 6 days after vaccination. All receptors derive from a man in his forties or fifties who received an inactivated influenza vaccine. Each CDR3 is given with its conserved first and last residue. The D gene is left open where the match is weak. Expanded clones get a size class; other rows say once, few or many, or leave the size out.

V	size	D	J	CDR3	DNA
TRBV7-2	once	-	TRBJ1-5	CASSQHSNQPQHF	TGTGCCAGCAGCCAGCATAGCAATCAGCCCCAGCATTTT
TRBV6-1	-	TRBD2	TRBJ2-3	CASFSGAGSDTQYF	TGTGCCAGCTTTAGCGGGGCTGGTTCAGATACGCAGTATTTT
TRBV28	few	TRBD2	TRBJ2-7	CASTTSGGIYEQYF	TGTGCCAGCACCACTAGCGGGGGAATCTACGAGCAGTACTTC
TRBV7-8	-	-	TRBJ2-3	CASSLAVGRTDTQYF	TGTGCCAGCAGCTTAGCGGTGGGGCGCACAGATACGCAGTATTTT
TRBV5-1	-	TRBD2	TRBJ2-3	CASSLSGARTDTQYF	TGCGCCAGCAGCCTAAGCGGGGCGCGCACAGATACGCAGTATTTT
TRBV10-3	-	TRBD1	TRBJ2-4	CAISEFLGQSKNIQYF	TGTGCCATCAGTGAGTTTCTGGGACAGTCAAAAAACATTCAGTACTTC
TRBV29-1	-	-	TRBJ2-3	CSVAEGLRTDTQYF	TGCAGCGTTGCTGAGGGATTACGCACAGATACGCAGTATTTT
TRBV7-9	-	-	TRBJ2-7	CASSWRGYEQYF	TGTGCCAGCAGCTGGAGGGGGTACGAGCAGTACTTC
TRBV12-3/TRBV12-4	-	-	TRBJ2-5	CASTAGIQETQYF	TGTGCCAGCACCGCGGGAATTCAAGAGACCCAGTACTTC
TRBV7-2	few	TRBD1	TRBJ2-4	CASSQTAGGYIQYF	TGTGCCAGCAGCCAAACTGCAGGGGGATACATTCAGTACTTC
TRBV5-1	-	TRBD1	TRBJ2-2	CASSSPTGGSTGELYF	TGCGCCAGCAGCTCGCCAACAGGGGGAAGCACCGGGGAGCTGTATTTT
TRBV5-1	few	TRBD1	TRBJ1-1	CASSLGQGLANTEAFF	TGCGCCAGCAGCCTAGGACAGGGCTTGGCGAACACTGAAGCTTTCTTT
TRBV27	-	TRBD1	TRBJ2-1	CASSLQGGTYNEQFF	TGTGCCAGCAGCCTACAGGGGGGTACATACAATGAGCAGTTCTTC
TRBV7-2	few	-	TRBJ2-7	CASSLNRVAYEQYF	TGTGCCAGCAGCCTGAACAGGGTCGCTTACGAGCAGTACTTC
TRBV27	-	TRBD2	TRBJ2-3	CASRIGLAEYF	TGTGCCAGCAGGATCGGACTAGCCGAGTATTTT
TRBV20-1	-	TRBD2	TRBJ2-5	CSAMGLPETQETQYF	TGCAGTGCAATGGGACTACCGGAAACACAAGAGACCCAGTACTTC
TRBV20-1	many	-	TRBJ2-7	CSAPRGSYEQYF	TGCAGTGCCCCGCGGGGCTCCTACGAGCAGTACTTC
TRBV20-1	few	-	TRBJ1-2	CSARAGFNYGYTF	TGCAGTGCCCGGGCGGGTTTTAACTATGGCTACACCTTC
TRBV6-1	-	-	TRBJ2-6	CASRRQNSGANVLTF	TGTGCCAGCAGGAGACAGAACTCTGGGGCCAACGTCCTGACTTTC
TRBV15	-	TRBD2	TRBJ2-3	CATSRLRGTSVADTQYF	TGTGCCACCAGCAGACTCCGGGGGACTAGCGTGGCAGATACGCAGTATTTT
TRBV6-6	few	-	TRBJ1-1	CASSPQVFTEAFF	TGTGCCAGCAGTCCCCAGGTTTTCACTGAAGCTTTCTTT
TRBV7-2	few	-	TRBJ2-3	CASSRYRASSSDTQYF	TGTGCCAGCAGCCGTTACCGGGCTAGCAGCTCAGATACGCAGTATTTT
TRBV12-3/TRBV12-4	-	TRBD1	TRBJ2-7	CASSGGTGTVYEQYF	TGTGCCAGCAGTGGGGGGACAGGGACCGTTTACGAGCAGTACTTC
TRBV5-1	few	-	TRBJ2-1	CASRGGADNEQFF	TGCGCCAGCAGAGGGGGGGCAGACAATGAGCAGTTCTTC
TRBV29-1	-	TRBD1	TRBJ1-1	CSVGSDRGPTEAFF	TGCAGCGTTGGTTCTGACAGGGGGCCTACTGAAGCTTTCTTT
TRBV7-2	once	-	TRBJ1-6	CASSLVGGEESPLHF	TGTGCCAGCAGCTTAGTGGGGGGCGAAGAGTCACCCCTCCACTTT
TRBV5-6	-	-	TRBJ2-1	CASSLLRAGQFF	TGTGCCAGCAGCTTGTTGAGGGCCGGGCAGTTCTTC
TRBV24-1	-	-	TRBJ1-2	CATSDEIYGYTF	TGTGCCACCAGTGATGAGATCTATGGCTACACCTTC
TRBV10-3	few	-	TRBJ1-2	CAISGRANYGYTF	TGTGCCATCAGTGGGAGGGCTAACTATGGCTACACCTTC
TRBV12-3/TRBV12-4	few	-	TRBJ2-7	CASSFRLSDQYEQYF	TGTGCCAGCAGTTTTAGGCTTTCCGACCAATACGAGCAGTACTTC
TRBV6-1	-	TRBD2	TRBJ2-4	CASSEALFSGSSQNIQYF	TGTGCCAGCAGTGAAGCGCTTTTCAGCGGGAGTTCCCAAAACATTCAGTACTTC
TRBV20-1	few	TRBD1	TRBJ2-1	CSAQSRDRGRNEQFF	TGCAGTGCCCAATCCCGGGACAGGGGGCGGAATGAGCAGTTCTTC
TRBV5-1	-	-	TRBJ2-7	CASAQDSYEQYF	TGCGCCAGCGCCCAAGACAGTTACGAGCAGTACTTC
TRBV12-3/TRBV12-4	few	TRBD2	TRBJ2-1	CASSLGLAEINEQFF	TGTGCCAGCAGTTTGGGGCTAGCGGAGATCAATGAGCAGTTCTTC
TRBV9	-	TRBD1	TRBJ1-2	CASSLPGNVDRVPGYTF	TGTGCCAGCAGCCTTCCCGGCAATGTTGACAGGGTGCCTGGCTACACCTTC
TRBV6-1	-	-	TRBJ1-1	CASSHPTRDGEAFF	TGTGCCAGCAGTCATCCAACGAGGGACGGTGAAGCTTTCTTT
TRBV7-2	many	-	TRBJ2-7	CASSKNGGYEQYF	TGTGCCAGCTCAAAAAACGGGGGTTACGAGCAGTACTTC
TRBV21-1	few	-	TRBJ2-7	CASSKAMGGRSYEQYF	TGTGCCAGCAGCAAAGCAATGGGGGGACGGTCCTACGAGCAGTACTTC
TRBV20-1	-	-	TRBJ1-6	CSANGQVGSPLHF	TGCAGTGCTAACGGGCAGGTGGGATCACCCCTCCACTTT
TRBV12-3/TRBV12-4	-	-	TRBJ2-1	CASSFLPGEYNEQFF	TGTGCCAGCAGTTTCCTTCCGGGGGAGTACAATGAGCAGTTCTTC
TRBV6-1	few	-	TRBJ2-7	CASRLAYEQYF	TGTGCCAGCAGACTAGCCTACGAGCAGTACTTC
TRBV2	-	-	TRBJ2-5	CASRGGLTKETQYF	TGTGCCAGCAGGGGGGGACTGACAAAAGAGACCCAGTACTTC
TRBV7-9	few	TRBD2	TRBJ2-1	CASSLAGTSGLINEQFF	TGTGCCAGCAGCTTAGCCGGGACTAGCGGCTTAATCAATGAGCAGTTCTTC
TRBV30	-	TRBD2	TRBJ2-5	CAWSSLAGGTETQYF	TGTGCCTGGAGTTCACTAGCGGGAGGGACAGAGACCCAGTACTTC